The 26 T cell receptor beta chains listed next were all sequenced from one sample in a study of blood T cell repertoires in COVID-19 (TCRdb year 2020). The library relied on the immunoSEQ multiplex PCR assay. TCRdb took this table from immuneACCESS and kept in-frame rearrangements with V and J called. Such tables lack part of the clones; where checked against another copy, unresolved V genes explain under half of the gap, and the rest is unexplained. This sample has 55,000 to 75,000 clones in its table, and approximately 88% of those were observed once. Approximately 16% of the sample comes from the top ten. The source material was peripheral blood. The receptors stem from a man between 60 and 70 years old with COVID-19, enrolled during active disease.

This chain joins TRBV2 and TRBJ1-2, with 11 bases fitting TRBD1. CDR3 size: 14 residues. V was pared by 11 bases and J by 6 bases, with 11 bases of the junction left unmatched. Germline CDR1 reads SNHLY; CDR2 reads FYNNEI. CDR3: CAGQGAVLGNGYTF. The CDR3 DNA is TGTGCCGGACAGGGGGCGGTTTTGGGTAATGGCTACACCTTC.

The CDR3 bases are TGTGCCAGCAGCCAGACAGGGTATATAGGCTACACCTTC. Its translation is CASSQTGYIGYTF. The chain uses TRBV6-5 and TRBJ1-2; 7 positions agree with TRBD1. The ends lost 6 bases at V and 8 bases at J; junction bases unmatched: 9. Germline-derived CDR1 and CDR2 are MNHEY and SVGAGI. There are 13 residues in the CDR3.

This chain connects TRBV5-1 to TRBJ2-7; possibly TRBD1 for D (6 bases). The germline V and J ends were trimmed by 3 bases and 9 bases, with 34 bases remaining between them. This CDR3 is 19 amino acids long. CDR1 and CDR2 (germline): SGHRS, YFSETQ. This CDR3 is CASSSLGAVSASSPLGQYF. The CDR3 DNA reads TGCGCCAGCAGCTCCCTGGGGGCAGTGTCGGCATCCTCCCCTCTGGGGCAGTACTTC.

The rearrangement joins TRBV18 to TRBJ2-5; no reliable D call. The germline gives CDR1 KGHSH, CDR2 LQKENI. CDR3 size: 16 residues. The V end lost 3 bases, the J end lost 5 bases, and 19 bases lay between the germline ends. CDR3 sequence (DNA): TGTGCCAGCTCACCTTTACAGCCCGCCGGCCGGGAGACCCAGTACTTC. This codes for CASSPLQPAGRETQYF.

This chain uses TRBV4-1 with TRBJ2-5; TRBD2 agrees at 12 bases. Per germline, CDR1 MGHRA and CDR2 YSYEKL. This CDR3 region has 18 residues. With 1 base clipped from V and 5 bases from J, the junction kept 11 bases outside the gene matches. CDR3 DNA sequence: TGCGCCAGCAGCCAAGGTCTAGCGGGGGGGCCGAGTCGCGAGACCCAGTACTTC. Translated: CASSQGLAGGPSRETQYF.

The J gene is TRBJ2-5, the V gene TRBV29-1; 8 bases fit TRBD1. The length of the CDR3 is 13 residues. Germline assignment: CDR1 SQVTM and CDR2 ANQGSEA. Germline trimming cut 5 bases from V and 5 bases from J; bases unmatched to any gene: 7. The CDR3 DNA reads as TGCAGCGTTATCAGGGGGCAGATGGAGACCCAGTACTTC. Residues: CSVIRGQMETQYF.

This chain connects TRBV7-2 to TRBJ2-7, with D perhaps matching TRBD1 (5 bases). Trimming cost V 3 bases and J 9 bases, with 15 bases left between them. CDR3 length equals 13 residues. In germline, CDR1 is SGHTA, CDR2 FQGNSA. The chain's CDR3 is CASSFPPLRVQYF. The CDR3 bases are TGTGCCAGCAGCTTCCCCCCCCTCAGGGTGCAGTACTTC.

The CDR3 DNA is TGTGCCAGCAGCTTAATGACTAGCGGGAGAGCTACGCAGTATTTT. This translates into CASSLMTSGRATQYF. The genes are TRBV7-3 and TRBJ2-3; TRBD2 matches at 12 bases. This CDR3 is built from 15 residues. Unmatched junction bases numbered 4, after V lost 1 base and J lost 8 bases. Germline V lookup: CDR1 SGHTA, CDR2 FQGTGA.

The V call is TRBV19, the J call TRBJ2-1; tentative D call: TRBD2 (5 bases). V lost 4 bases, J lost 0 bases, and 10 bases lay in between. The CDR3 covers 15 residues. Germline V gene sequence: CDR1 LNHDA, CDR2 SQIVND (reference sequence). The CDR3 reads CASSTDGNSYNEQFF. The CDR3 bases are TGTGCCAGTAGTACCGACGGGAACTCCTACAATGAGCAGTTCTTC.

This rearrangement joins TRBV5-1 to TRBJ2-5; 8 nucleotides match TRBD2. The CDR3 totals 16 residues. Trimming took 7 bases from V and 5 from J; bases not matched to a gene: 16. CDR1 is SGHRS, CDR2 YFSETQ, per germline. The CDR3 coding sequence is TGCGCCAGCGGCTCAACGGGGGGGACGACCCAGGAGACCCAGTACTTC. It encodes CASGSTGGTTQETQYF.

The CDR3 DNA reads as TGTGCCAGCAGTGAACGAGCTCTGGGGCCCGGGGAGCTGTTTTTT. It specifies CASSERALGPGELFF. The chain couples TRBV2 to TRBJ2-2; D might be TRBD1 (5 bases). The germline gives CDR1 SNHLY, CDR2 FYNNEI. The V gene lost 2 bases and the J gene lost 6 bases, with 13 bases spanning the gap. CDR3 length equals 15 residues.

CDR3 residues: CASSFLASGQETQYF. The CDR3 DNA reads as TGCGCCAGCAGCTTCCTAGCCAGCGGGCAAGAGACCCAGTACTTC. The chain couples TRBV5-1 to TRBJ2-5; possibly TRBD2 for D (6 bases). This CDR3 contains 15 residues. CDR1 and CDR2 (germline): SGHRS, YFSETQ. The V end lost 2 bases, the J end lost 2 bases, and 13 bases lay between the germline ends.

The CDR3 region is CASSLFGGTSYEQYF. CDR3 bases: TGTGCCAGCAGCTTATTCGGGGGAACCTCCTACGAGCAGTACTTC. The rearrangement links TRBV7-3 to TRBJ2-7; possibly TRBD2 for D (6 bases). This CDR3 is built from 15 residues. The V and J ends lost 2 bases and 0 bases respectively, with 11 bases between them. Germline V gene sequence: CDR1 SGHTA, CDR2 FQGTGA.

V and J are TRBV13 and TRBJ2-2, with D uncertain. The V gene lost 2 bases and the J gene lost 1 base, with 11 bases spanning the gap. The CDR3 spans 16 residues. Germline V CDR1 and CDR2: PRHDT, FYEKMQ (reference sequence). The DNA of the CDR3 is TGTGCCAGCAGCTTATTAGCAACGGGGAACACCGGGGAGCTGTTTTTT. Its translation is CASSLLATGNTGELFF.

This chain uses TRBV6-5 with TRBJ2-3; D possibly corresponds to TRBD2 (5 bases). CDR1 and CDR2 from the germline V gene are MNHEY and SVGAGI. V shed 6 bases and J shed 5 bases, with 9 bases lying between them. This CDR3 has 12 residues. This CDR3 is CASREVGDTQYF. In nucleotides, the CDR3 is TGTGCCAGCAGGGAGGTCGGAGATACGCAGTATTTT.

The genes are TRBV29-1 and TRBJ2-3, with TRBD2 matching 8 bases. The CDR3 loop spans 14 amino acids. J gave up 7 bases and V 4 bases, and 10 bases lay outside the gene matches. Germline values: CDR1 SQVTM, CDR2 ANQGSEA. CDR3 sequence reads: CSVVSSGSFNTQYF. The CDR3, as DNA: TGCAGCGTTGTCTCGAGCGGGAGCTTCAATACGCAGTATTTT.

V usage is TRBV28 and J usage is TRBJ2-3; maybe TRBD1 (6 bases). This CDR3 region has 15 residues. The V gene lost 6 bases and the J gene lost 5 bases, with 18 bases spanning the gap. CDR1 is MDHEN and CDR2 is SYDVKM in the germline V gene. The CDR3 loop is CASRLTTGSGDTQYF. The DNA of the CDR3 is TGTGCCAGCAGGCTTACTACAGGGTCCGGAGATACGCAGTATTTT.

CDR3 DNA: TGTGCCAGCAGACGACCGGGACAGGGCAAATATTCCTACGAGCAGTACTTC. Translated, it gives CASRRPGQGKYSYEQYF. This chain connects TRBV6-6 to TRBJ2-7; 9 bases align to TRBD1. Germline CDR1 reads MNHNY; CDR2 reads SVGAGI (reference sequence). The junction had 13 bases not matched to a gene; V was cut back by 6 bases and J by 1 base. The CDR3 has 17 amino acids.

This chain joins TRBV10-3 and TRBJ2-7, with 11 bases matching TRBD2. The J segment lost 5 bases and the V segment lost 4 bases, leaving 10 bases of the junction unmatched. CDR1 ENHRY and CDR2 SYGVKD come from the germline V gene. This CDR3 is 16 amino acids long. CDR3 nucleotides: TGTGCCATCAGTGGGGGGGATAGCGGGAGGGCCAACGAGCAGTACTTC. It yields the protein CAISGGDSGRANEQYF.

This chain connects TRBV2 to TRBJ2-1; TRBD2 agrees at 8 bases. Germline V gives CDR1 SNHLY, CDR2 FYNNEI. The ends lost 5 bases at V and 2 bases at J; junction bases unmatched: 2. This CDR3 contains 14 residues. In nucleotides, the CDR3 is TGTGCCAGCAGTCCGGGACTAGCCTACAATGAGCAGTTCTTC. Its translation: CASSPGLAYNEQFF.

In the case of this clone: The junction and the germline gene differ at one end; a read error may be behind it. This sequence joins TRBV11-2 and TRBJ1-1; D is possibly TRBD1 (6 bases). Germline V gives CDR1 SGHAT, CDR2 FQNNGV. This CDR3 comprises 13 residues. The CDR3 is CASSLDRFGEAFF. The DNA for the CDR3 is TGTGCCAGCAGCCTAGACAGGTTCGGTGAAGCTTTCTTT.

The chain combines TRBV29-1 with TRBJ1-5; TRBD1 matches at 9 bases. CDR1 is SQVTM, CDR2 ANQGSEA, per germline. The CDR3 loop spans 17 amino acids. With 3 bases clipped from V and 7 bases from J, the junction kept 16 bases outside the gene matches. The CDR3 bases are TGCAGCGTTGAGGAGGGGGGAACCGGGACAGGGCGCCAGCCCCAGCATTTT. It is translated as CSVEEGGTGTGRQPQHF.

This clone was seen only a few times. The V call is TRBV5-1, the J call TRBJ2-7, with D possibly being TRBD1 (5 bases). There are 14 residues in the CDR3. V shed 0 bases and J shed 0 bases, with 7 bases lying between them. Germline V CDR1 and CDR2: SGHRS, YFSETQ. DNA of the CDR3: TGCGCCAGCAGCTTGGGACAGACCTCCTACGAGCAGTACTTC. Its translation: CASSLGQTSYEQYF.

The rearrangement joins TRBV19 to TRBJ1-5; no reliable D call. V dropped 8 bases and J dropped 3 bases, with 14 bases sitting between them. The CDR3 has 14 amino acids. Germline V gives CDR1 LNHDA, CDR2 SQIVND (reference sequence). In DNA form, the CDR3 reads TGTGCCAGTGGTCCACGGGGTTCCAATCAGCCCCAGCATTTT. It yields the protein CASGPRGSNQPQHF.

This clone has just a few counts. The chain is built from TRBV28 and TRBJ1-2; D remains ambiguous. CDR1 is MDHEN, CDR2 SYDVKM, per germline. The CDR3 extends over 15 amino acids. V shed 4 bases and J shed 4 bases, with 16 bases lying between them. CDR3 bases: TGTGCCAGCAGTTATAACGTGCTGTCCGGCTATGGCTACACCTTC. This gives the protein CASSYNVLSGYGYTF.

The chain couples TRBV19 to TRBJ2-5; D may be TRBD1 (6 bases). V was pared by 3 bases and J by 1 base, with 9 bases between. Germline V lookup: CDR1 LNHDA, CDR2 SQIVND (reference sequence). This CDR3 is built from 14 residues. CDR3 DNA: TGTGCCAGTAGTATTCAGGGGCTCCAAGAGACCCAGTACTTC. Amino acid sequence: CASSIQGLQETQYF.